Listed below are T cell receptor beta chains from one sample, sequenced in a study of blood T cell repertoires in COVID-19. Data came from immunoSEQ multiplex PCR; TCRdb stores just in-frame clones and leaves some out. This sample carries 250,000 to 350,000 clones, around 89% of them seen once, and the ten largest clones take around 0.8%. Sequenced sample: peripheral blood. These receptors all stem from a man younger than 45 with acute or convalescent COVID-19. Each CDR3 is given with its conserved first and last residue. Each record gives: J gene, D gene, V gene, CDR3 protein, CDR3 DNA. A D gene is named only where the DNA matches it firmly.

TRBJ1-5 . TRBV5-8 CASSPLGQPQHF TGTGCCAGCAGCCCGCTAGGTCAGCCCCAGCATTTT
TRBJ1-1 TRBD1 TRBV6-6 CASSYDRDYTEAFF TGTGCCAGCAGTTACGACAGGGACTACACTGAAGCTTTCTTT
TRBJ2-1 . TRBV11-3 CASSPGDVGNEQFF TGTGCCAGCAGCCCGGGTGACGTTGGCAATGAGCAGTTCTTC
TRBJ2-1 . TRBV11-1 CASSLDNGYNEQFF TGTGCCAGCAGCTTAGATAACGGCTACAATGAGCAGTTCTTC
TRBJ1-1 . TRBV28 CASSFFLRMNTEAFF TGTGCCAGCAGTTTTTTTCTGAGGATGAACACTGAAGCTTTCTTT
TRBJ1-2 TRBD1 TRBV19 CASRHGQGANLNYGYTF TGTGCCAGTAGACACGGACAGGGGGCGAACCTTAACTATGGCTACACCTTC
TRBJ2-2 . TRBV18 CASSRMGAQTNTGELFF TGTGCCAGCTCCCGAATGGGAGCGCAAACGAACACCGGGGAGCTGTTTTTT
TRBJ2-5 TRBD2 TRBV4-1 CASSQGLAGGGQETQYF TGCGCCAGCAGCCAGGGACTAGCGGGGGGAGGGCAAGAGACCCAGTACTTC
TRBJ1-5 . TRBV19 CASSPGLGQPQHF TGTGCCAGTAGTCCAGGGTTGGGGCAGCCCCAGCATTTT
TRBJ2-3 TRBD2 TRBV5-4 CAAGGAGGLADTQYF TGTGCCGCCGGCGGGGCGGGGGGCCTCGCAGATACGCAGTATTTT